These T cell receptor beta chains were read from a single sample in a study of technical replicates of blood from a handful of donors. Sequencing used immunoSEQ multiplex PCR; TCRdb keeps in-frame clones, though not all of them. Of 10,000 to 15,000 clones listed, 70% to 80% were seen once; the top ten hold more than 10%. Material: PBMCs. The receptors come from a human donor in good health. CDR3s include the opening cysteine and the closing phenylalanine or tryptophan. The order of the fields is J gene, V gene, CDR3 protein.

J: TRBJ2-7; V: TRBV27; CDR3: CASSPTTSGIYEQYF
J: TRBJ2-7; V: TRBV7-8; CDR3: CASSVTSAEQYF
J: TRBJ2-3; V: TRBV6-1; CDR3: CASSEIGGLVLDTQYF
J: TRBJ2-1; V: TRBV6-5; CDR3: CASSYSAGGTYNEQFF
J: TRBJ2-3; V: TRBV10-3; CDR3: CAISQPSGGTDTQYF
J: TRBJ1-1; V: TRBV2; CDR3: CASGTIQGAYTEAFF
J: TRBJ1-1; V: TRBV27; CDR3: CASSLGAGRDAFF
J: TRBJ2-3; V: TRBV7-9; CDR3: CASSSLAEGTTDTQYF
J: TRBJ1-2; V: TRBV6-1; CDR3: CASSPTPGSYGYTF
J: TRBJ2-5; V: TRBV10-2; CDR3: CASSEDRGTQYF
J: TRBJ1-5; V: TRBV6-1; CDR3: CASSGGSFYSNQPQHF
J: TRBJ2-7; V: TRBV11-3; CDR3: CASSPGGSGYEQYF
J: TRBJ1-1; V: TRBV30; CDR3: CAWSVQGGSKAFF
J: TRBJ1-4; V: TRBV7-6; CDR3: CASSLEVGADEKLFF
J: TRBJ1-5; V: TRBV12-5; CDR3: CASGLGGDGQPQHF
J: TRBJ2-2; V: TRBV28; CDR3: CASSLAGATTGELFF
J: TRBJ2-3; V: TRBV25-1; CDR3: CASSRKASGSTDTQYF
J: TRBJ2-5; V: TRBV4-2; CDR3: CASSRAGGRVGETQYF
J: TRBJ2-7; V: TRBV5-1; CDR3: CASSLGGGRGNEQYF
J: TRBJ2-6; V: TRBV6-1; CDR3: CASSGSHSGANVLTF
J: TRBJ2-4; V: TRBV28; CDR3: CASSFWTGLRIQYF
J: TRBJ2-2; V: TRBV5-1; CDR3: CASSRDREAGELFF
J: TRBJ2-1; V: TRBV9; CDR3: CASSPYSGRANEQFF
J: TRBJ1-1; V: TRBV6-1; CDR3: CASTPTGSNTEAFF
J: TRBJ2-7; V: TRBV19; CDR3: CASSIGQGAYEQYF
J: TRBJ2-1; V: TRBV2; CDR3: CASRVGLAGWNEQFF
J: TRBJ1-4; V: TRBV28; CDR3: CASKPLLTGSGEKLFF
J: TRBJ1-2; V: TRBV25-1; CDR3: CASQAGTQKTNYGYTF
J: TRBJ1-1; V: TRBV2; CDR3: CASSEGDTGSIRTEAFF
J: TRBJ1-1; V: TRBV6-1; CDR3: CASSERTGETEAFF
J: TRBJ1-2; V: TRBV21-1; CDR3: CASSIQGSGTYGYTF
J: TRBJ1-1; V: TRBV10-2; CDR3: CASSEGGLTEAFF
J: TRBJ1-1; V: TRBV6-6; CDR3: CASSYNDGTEAFF
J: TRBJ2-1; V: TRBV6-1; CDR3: CASLPSPSGYNEQFF
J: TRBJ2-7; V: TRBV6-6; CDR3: CAVGTPAPYEQYF
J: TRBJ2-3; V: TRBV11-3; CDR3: CASSPQSRRATDTHHF
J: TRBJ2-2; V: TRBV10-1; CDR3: CASSDSGANTGELFF
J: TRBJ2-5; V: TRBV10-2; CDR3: CASSSTGTGGSETQYF
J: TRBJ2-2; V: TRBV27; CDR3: CASMRNTGELFF
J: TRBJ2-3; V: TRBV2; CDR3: CASSRDTQYF
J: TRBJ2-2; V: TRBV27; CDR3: CASKRLAGDTGELFF
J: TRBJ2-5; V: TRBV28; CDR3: CASSLNGGQAEETQYF
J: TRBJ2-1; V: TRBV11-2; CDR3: CASSSTTGAGNEQFF
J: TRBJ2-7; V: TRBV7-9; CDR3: CASSPRGGEARSGLEQYF
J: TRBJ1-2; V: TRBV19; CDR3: CATRDSLSYGYTF
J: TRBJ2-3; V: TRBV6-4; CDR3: CASSEGTGGTDTQYF
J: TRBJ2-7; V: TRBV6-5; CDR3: CASSYGGTLSYEQYF
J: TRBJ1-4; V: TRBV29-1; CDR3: CSVETGTGVEKLFF
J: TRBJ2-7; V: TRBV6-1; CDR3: CASSEPGDYEQYF
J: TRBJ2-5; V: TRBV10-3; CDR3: CAISLGTGIVETQYF
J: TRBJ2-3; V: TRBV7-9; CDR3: CASSSPSYSGSSTDTQYF